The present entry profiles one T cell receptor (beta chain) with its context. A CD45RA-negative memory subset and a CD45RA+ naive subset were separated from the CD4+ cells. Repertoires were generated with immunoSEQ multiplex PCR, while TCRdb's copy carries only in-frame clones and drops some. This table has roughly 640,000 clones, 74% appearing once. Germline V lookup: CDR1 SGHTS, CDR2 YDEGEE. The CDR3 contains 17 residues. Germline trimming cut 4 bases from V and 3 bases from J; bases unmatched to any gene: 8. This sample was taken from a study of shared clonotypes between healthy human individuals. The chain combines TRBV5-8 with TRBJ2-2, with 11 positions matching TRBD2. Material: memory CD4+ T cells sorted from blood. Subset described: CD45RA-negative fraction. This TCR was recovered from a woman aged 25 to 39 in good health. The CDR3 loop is CASSRTSGRGDTGELFF. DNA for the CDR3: TGTGCCAGCAGCCGTACTAGCGGGAGAGGGGACACCGGGGAGCTGTTTTTT. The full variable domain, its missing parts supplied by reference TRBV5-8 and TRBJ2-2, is EAGVTQSPTHLIKTRGQQATLRCSPISGHTSVYWYQQALGLGLQFLLWYDEGEERNRGNFPPRFSGRQFPNYSSELNVNALELEDSALYLCASSRTSGRGDTGELFFGEGSRLTVL.